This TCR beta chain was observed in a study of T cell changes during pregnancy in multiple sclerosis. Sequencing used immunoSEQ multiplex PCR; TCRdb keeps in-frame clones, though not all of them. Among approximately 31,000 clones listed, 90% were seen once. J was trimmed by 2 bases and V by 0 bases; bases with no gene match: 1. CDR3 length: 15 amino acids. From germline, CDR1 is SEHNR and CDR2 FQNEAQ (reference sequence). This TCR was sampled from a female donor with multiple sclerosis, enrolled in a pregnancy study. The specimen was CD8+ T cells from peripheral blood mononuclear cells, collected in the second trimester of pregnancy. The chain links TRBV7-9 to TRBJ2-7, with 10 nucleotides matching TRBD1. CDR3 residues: CASSLAGQGPYEQYF. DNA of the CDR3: TGTGCCAGCAGCTTAGCGGGACAGGGGCCCTACGAGCAGTACTTC.